The sequence of this T cell receptor beta chain was determined in a study of response to subunit inactivated influenza vaccine listed by TCRdb under 2018. Broadly, across the study: Deep quantitative T cell receptor repertoire profiling was used in the study to track responses to a trivalent subunit inactivated influenza vaccine.

Study-wide conclusions, independent of this receptor: The authors proposed that each seasonal influenza vaccination may bring in only a limited number of new T cells.

The method behind the library was RT-PCR. TCRdb names Illumina HiSeq 2500 as the instrument used. TCRdb trimmed the raw reads at Q25, called clones with MiXCR and kept productive beta chains. Each record represents a unique CDR3 protein, reported with the most common genes and DNA among its rows. The sample includes about 540,000 distinct CDR3 sequences, with approximately 22% observed a single time. In total, the top ten clones hold 2.5% to 3% of the sample. The CDR3 spans 22 residues, from the cysteine through the phenylalanine. Of the read, only the CDR3 DNA is kept; its 66 bases are in frame from base 1. The germline V gene provides CDR1 SGHTA and CDR2 FQGNSA. The germline V end is reduced by 0 bases and the J end by 2 bases; junction bases left unmatched: 15. This clonotype has a count of ten or more. Its antigen specificity is not known. No base quality values were provided; no much bigger clone lies one nucleotide off.

These same records also appear under a second study, on T cells expressing NK-cell markers. Per the second study: The TCR beta cDNA libraries were made using 5'RACE template switching, a step that added both a universal primer site and unique molecular identifiers. Under 10 donors provided sorted CD3+CD56+NKG2C+, CD3+CD56+NKG2C- and CD3+CD56-NKG2C+ T-cell subsets, whose TCR beta-chain repertoires were profiled. Of the eight sequenced donors, seven were found to be HCMV-seropositive and one was found to be HCMV-seronegative. To restrict sorting to alphabetaTCR-expressing T cells, an anti-gammadeltaTCR antibody was added in several experiments. In six or seven donors, the dominant CD3+CD56+NKG2C+ clonotypes ranked among the top 10 CD8+ clonotypes, making up about 1.0-7.0% of CD8+ T cells. Those dominant clonotypes were again the most abundant among CD3+CD56-NKG2C+ cells in a handful of donors, at roughly 25-65%. It remained unclear whether the expanded NKG2C-expressing T cell clones were specific for HCMV antigens. The eight sequenced donors were randomly selected healthy volunteers, three men and five women. HCMV-specific IgG was detected in serum with a commercial ELISA kit to determine HCMV serostatus. Peripheral blood mononuclear cells were isolated from blood by Ficoll density gradient centrifugation. CD4+ and CD8+ T cells were isolated from PBMC by magnetic immunoseparation with Miltenyi isolation kits. Priming for cDNA synthesis came from the TCR beta constant segment, and two successive PCR amplification steps followed. Sequencing of the libraries produced 2 x 150 bp reads on Illumina HiSeq 2000/2500, MiSeq or NextSeq. MIGEC was used to demultiplex reads and group the reads by UMI, and MiTCR was used to assemble and quantify clonotypes. To remove erroneous sequences, TCR cDNA sequences were retained only when supported by two or more reads. The tcR package was used for downstream repertoire analysis, with clonotypes matched between fractions based on CDR3 nucleotide sequence plus V segment. VDJmatch was used to annotate antigen specificity against VDJdb, with one amino acid substitution in CDR3 allowed.

The source of this sequence is a man in his forties or fifties who received an inactivated influenza vaccine. Donor details come from another sample of the same person, matched by shared clones. This specimen was CD4+ T cells sorted from PBMCs, taken approximately 13 days after vaccination. Recombination connected TRBV7-2 to TRBJ2-1; 14 middle bases align to TRBD2. CDR3 protein: CASSLATLGGTSGRRPYNEQFF. The DNA sequence is as follows: TGTGCCAGCAGCTTAGCCACTTTAGGCGGGACTAGCGGGAGAAGGCCCTACAATGAGCAGTTCTTC.